The rows below give T cell receptor beta chains drawn from one sample of a study of Ad26.COV2.S vaccination and SARS-CoV-2 variants. Sequencing was performed with immunoSEQ multiplex PCR; in TCRdb, only in-frame clones are kept and a portion is missing. The sample consists of roughly 420,000 clones, roughly 87% of them appearing once. The material sequenced was peripheral blood, taken in a trial of Ad26.COV2.S vaccine versus placebo. These receptors all stem from a person aged 18 to 65 who received the Ad26.COV2.S COVID-19 vaccine or a placebo. Each CDR3 is given with its conserved first and last residue. A D gene is named only where the DNA matches it firmly.

j_gene | d_gene | len | v_gene | CDR3aa | CDR3nt
TRBJ1-2 | . | 16 | TRBV7-9 | CASSLRVERATYGYTF | TGTGCCAGCAGCCTTAGAGTGGAGAGGGCTACCTATGGCTACACCTTC
TRBJ1-1 | TRBD1 | 15 | TRBV4-3 | CASSQAGGMNTEAFF | TGCGCCAGCAGCCAAGCAGGGGGGATGAACACTGAAGCTTTCTTT
TRBJ1-1 | . | 14 | TRBV7-2 | CASSPRRDSGEAFF | TGTGCCAGCAGTCCCCGACGGGACTCCGGGGAAGCTTTCTTT
TRBJ2-3 | TRBD1 | 18 | TRBV7-9 | CASSWASGTASSTDTQYF | TGTGCCAGCAGCTGGGCTTCCGGGACAGCATCTAGCACAGATACGCAGTATTTT
TRBJ1-4 | . | 15 | TRBV5-1 | CASSLASSRGLELFF | TGCGCCAGCAGCTTGGCCTCCTCCCGGGGATTGGAACTGTTTTTT
TRBJ2-5 | . | 16 | TRBV10-3 | CAISESPYRDRETQYF | TGTGCCATCAGTGAGTCCCCATATAGGGACCGGGAGACCCAGTACTTC
TRBJ1-2 | TRBD1 | 16 | TRBV4-3 | CASSQDGGWTGGGYTF | TGCGCCAGCAGCCAAGATGGGGGTTGGACAGGGGGAGGCTACACCTTC
TRBJ1-1 | . | 16 | TRBV18 | CASSPYRLAGYTEAFF | TGTGCCAGCTCACCATATCGGCTCGCAGGGTACACTGAAGCTTTCTTT
TRBJ2-3 | . | 12 | TRBV7-9 | CASSLVGDTQYF | TGTGCCAGCAGCTTAGTCGGGGATACGCAGTATTTT
TRBJ2-2 | TRBD1 | 14 | TRBV19 | CASRRQGNTGELFF | TGTGCCAGTAGACGACAGGGGAACACCGGGGAGCTGTTTTTT
TRBJ2-5 | . | 14 | TRBV7-9 | CASRDFRRPETQYF | TGTGCCAGCAGGGACTTCCGACGGCCAGAGACCCAGTACTTC